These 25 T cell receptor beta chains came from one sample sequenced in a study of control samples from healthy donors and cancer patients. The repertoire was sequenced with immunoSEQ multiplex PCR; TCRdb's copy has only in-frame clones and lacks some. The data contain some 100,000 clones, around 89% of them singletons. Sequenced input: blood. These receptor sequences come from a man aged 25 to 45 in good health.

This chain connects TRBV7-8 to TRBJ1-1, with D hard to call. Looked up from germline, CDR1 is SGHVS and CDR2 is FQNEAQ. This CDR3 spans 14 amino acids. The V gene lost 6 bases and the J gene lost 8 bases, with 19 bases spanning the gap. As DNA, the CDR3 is TGTGCCAGCAGGCCACCGGGGAGAACTCTCGAAGCTTTCTTT. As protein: CASRPPGRTLEAFF.

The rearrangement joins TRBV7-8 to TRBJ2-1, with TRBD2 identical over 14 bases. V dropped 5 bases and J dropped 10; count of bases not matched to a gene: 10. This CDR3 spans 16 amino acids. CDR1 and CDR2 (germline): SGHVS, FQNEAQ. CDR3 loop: CASSQGTSGSLSEQFF. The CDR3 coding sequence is TGTGCCAGCAGCCAAGGGACTAGCGGGAGTCTAAGCGAGCAGTTCTTC.

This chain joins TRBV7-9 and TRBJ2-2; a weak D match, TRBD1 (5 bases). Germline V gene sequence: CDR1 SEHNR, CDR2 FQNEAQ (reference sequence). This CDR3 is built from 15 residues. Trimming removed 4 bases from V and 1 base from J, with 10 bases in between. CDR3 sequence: CASSSRVQNTGELFF. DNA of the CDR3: TGTGCCAGCAGCTCCAGGGTTCAGAACACCGGGGAGCTGTTTTTT.

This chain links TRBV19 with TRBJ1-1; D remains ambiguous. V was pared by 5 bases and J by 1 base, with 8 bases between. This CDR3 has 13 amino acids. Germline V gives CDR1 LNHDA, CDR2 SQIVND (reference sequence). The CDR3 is CASSAWANTEAFF. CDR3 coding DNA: TGTGCCAGTAGTGCCTGGGCGAACACTGAAGCTTTCTTT.

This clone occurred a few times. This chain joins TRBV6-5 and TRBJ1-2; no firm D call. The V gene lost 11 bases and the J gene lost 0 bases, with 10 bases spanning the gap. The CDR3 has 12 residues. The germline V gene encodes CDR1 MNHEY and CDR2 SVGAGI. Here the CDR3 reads CAGRVANYGYTF. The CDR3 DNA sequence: TGTGCCGGGAGGGTCGCTAACTATGGCTACACCTTC.

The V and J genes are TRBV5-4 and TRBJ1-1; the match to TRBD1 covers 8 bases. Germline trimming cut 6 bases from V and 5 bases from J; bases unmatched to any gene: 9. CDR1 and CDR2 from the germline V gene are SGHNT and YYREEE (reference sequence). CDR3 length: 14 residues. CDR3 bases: TGTGCCAGCACCCCCCAGGGGGCGAGAACTGAAGCTTTCTTT. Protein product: CASTPQGARTEAFF.

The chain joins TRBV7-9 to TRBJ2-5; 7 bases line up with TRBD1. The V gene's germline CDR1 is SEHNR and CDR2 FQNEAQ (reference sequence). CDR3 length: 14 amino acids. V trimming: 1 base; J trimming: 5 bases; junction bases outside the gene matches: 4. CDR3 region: CASSLVGGAETQYF. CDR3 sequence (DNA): TGTGCCAGCAGCTTAGTAGGGGGCGCGGAGACCCAGTACTTC. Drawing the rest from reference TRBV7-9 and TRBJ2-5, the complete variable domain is DTGVSQNPRHKITKRGQNVTFRCDPISEHNRLYWYRQTLGQGPEFLTYFQNEAQLEKSRLLSDRFSAERPKGSFSTLEIQRTEQGDSAMYLCASSLVGGAETQYFGPGTRLLVL.

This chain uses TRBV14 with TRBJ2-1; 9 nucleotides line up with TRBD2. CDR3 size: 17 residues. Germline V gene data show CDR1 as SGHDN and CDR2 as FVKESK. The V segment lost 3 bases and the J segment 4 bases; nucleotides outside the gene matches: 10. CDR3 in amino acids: CASSQLTLLAGYNEQFF. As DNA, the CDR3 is TGTGCCAGCAGCCAGCTAACGCTACTAGCGGGTTACAATGAGCAGTTCTTC.

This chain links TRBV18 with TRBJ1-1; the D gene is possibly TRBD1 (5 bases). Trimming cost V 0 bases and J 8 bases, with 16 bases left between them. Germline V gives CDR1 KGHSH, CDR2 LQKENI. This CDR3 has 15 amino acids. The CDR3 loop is CASSPPSRGLVEAFF. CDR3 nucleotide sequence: TGTGCCAGCTCACCACCGTCGCGGGGACTAGTGGAAGCTTTCTTT.

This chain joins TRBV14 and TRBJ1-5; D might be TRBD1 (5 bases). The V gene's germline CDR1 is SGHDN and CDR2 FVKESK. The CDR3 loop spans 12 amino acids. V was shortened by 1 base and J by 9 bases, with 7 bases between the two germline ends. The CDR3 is CASSQGRGPQHF. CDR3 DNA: TGTGCCAGCAGCCAAGGAAGGGGGCCCCAGCATTTT.

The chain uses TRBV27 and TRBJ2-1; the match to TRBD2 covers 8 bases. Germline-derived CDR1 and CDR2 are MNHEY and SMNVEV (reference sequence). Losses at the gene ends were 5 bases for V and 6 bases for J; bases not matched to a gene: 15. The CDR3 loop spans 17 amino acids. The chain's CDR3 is CASSPHMGLAGLNEQFF. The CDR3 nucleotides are TGTGCCAGCAGTCCACATATGGGTCTAGCGGGCCTCAATGAGCAGTTCTTC.

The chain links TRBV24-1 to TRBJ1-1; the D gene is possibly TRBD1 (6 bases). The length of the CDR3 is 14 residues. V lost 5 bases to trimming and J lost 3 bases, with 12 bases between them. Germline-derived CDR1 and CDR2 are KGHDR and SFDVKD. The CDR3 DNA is TGTGCCACCAGTGGAAGGGGGACCCACACTGAAGCTTTCTTT. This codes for CATSGRGTHTEAFF.

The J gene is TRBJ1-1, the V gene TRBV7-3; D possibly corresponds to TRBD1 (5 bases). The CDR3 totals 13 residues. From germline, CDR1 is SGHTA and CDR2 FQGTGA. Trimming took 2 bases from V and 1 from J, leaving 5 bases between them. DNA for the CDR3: TGTGCCAGCAGCTTACAGGGGAACACTGAAGCTTTCTTT. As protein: CASSLQGNTEAFF.

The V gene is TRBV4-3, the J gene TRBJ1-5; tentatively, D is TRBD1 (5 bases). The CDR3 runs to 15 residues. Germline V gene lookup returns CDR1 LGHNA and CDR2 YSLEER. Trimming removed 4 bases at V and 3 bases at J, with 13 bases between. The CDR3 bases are TGCGCCAGCAGCCGGTTTAGGGGACCCAATCAGCCCCAGCATTTT. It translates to CASSRFRGPNQPQHF.

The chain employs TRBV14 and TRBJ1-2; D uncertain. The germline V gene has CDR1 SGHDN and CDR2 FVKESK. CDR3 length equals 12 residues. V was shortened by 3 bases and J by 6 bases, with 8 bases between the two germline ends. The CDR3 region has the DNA TGTGCCAGCAGCCACTTACGGGATGGCTACACCTTC. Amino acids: CASSHLRDGYTF.

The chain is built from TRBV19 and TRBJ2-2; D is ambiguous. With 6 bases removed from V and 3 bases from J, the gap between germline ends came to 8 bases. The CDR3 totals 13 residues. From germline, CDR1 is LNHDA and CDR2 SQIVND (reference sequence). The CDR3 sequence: CASRPFDTGELFF. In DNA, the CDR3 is TGTGCCAGTAGGCCGTTTGACACCGGGGAGCTGTTTTTT.

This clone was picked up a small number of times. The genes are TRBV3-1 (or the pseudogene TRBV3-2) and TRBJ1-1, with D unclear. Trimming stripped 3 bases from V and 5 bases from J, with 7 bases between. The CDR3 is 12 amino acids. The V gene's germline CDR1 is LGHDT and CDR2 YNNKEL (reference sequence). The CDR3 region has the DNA TGTGCCAGCAGCCACGGGGAAACTGAAGCTTTCTTT. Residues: CASSHGETEAFF.

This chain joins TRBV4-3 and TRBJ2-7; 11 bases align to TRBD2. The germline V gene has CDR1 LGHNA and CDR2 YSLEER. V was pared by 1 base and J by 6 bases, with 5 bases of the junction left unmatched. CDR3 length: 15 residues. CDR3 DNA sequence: TGCGCCAGCAGCCAAGCCACTAGCGGGAGCGGCGAGCAGTACTTC. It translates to CASSQATSGSGEQYF.

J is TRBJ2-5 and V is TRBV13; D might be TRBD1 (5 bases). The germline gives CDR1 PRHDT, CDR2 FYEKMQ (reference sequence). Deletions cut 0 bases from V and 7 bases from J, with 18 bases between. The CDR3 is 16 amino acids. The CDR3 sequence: CASSLGLVGREGTQYF. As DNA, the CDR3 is TGTGCCAGCAGCTTAGGCCTGGTGGGCAGGGAAGGGACCCAGTACTTC.

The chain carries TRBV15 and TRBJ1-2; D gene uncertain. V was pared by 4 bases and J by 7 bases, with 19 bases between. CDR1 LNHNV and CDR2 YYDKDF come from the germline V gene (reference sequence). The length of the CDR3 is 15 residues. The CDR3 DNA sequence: TGTGCCACCAGCACCCGGACGGACCTCCTTTTTGGCTACACCTTC. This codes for CATSTRTDLLFGYTF.

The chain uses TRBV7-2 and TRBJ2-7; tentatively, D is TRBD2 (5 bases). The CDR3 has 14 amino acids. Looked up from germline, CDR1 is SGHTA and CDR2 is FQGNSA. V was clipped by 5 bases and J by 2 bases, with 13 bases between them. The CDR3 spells CASSPGSGPYEQYF. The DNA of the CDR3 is TGTGCCAGCAGCCCGGGATCCGGGCCCTACGAGCAGTACTTC.

Here the CDR3 reads CASSQGTRDYGYTF. The CDR3, as DNA: TGCGCCAGCAGCCAAGGAACCAGGGACTATGGCTACACCTTC. The chain is built from TRBV4-1 and TRBJ1-2; D is possibly TRBD1 (5 bases). Germline CDR1 and CDR2: MGHRA and YSYEKL. The CDR3 runs 14 residues. With 1 base removed from V and 3 bases from J, the gap between germline ends came to 9 bases.

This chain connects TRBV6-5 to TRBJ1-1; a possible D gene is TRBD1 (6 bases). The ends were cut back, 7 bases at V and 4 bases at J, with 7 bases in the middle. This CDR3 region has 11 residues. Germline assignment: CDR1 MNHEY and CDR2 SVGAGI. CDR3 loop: CASKGGTEAFF. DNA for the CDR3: TGTGCCAGCAAAGGGGGCACTGAAGCTTTCTTT.

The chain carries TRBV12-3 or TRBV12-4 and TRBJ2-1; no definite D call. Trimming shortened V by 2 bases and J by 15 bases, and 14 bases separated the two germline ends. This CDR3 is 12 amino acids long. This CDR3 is CASSLQSGIPFF. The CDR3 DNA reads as TGTGCCAGCAGTTTACAGTCAGGTATCCCGTTCTTC.

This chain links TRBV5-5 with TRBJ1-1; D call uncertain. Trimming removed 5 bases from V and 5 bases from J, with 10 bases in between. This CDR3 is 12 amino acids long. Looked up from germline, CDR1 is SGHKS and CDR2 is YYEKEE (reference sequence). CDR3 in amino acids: CASSVSSTEAFF. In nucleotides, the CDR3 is TGTGCCAGCAGTGTCTCATCGACTGAAGCTTTCTTT.